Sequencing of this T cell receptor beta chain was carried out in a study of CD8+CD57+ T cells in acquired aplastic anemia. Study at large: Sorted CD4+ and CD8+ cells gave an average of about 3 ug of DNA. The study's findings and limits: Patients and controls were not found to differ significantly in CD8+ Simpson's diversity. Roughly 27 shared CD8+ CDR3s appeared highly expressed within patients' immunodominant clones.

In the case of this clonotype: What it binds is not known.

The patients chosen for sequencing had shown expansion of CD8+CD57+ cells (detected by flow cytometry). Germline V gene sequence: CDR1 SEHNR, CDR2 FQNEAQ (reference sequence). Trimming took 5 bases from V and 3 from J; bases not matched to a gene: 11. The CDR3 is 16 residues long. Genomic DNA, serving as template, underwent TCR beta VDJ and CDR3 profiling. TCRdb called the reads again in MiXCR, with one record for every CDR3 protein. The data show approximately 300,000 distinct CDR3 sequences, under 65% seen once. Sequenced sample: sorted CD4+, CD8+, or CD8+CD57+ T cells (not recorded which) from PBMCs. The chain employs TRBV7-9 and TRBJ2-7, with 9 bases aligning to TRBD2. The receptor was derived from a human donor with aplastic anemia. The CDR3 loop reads CASSPRSSGNNYEQYF. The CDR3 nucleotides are TGTGCCAGCAGCCCCCGTTCTAGCGGGAACAACTACGAGCAGTACTTC.